This entry lists 27 T cell receptor beta chains sequenced from one sample in a study of CD8 T cells in ankylosing spondylitis. Study results and limitations: For ankylosing spondylitis blood, a TCR beta motif of about eight highly homologous variants appeared characteristic.

One entry per CDR3 protein results from TCRdb running MiXCR on the 5' RACE reads. This repertoire shows 470,000 or so distinct CDR3 sequences, about 25% found once; its top ten account for about 1%. These receptors are not linked to any known antigen. The source material was blood, either unsorted or a sorted T cell fraction (not recorded which). The receptor set was obtained from a male donor with ankylosing spondylitis.

This clonotype occurred many times. The CDR3 loop is CASSRTGDTEAFF. CDR3 DNA: TGCGCCAGCAGCCGTACCGGGGACACTGAAGCTTTCTTT. The chain couples TRBV5-1 to TRBJ1-1; unclear D gene. This CDR3 comprises 13 residues. Germline-derived CDR1 and CDR2 are SGHRS and YFSETQ. Trimming took off 4 bases at V and 3 bases at J, with 10 bases between the two ends.

The chain links TRBV29-1 to TRBJ2-5, with a weak D call TRBD1 (6 bases). This CDR3 has 19 amino acids. Looked up from germline, CDR1 is SQVTM and CDR2 is ANQGSEA. Trimming pared 1 base from V and 0 bases from J, leaving 24 bases between. CDR3 amino acids: CSVEGFDSLGHPYQETQYF. DNA for the CDR3: TGCAGCGTTGAAGGGTTTGATTCCCTGGGACATCCTTACCAAGAGACCCAGTACTTC.

This clonotype was picked up a small number of times. The chain joins TRBV10-3 to TRBJ2-5; 9 bases fit TRBD2. Germline CDR1 ENHRY, CDR2 SYGVKD. Losses at the gene ends were 4 bases for V and 5 bases for J; bases not matched to a gene: 8. The CDR3 is made up of 15 amino acids. CDR3 in amino acids: CAISGSGSLGETQYF. The CDR3 region has the DNA TGTGCCATCAGTGGTAGCGGGAGCCTAGGGGAGACCCAGTACTTC.

The rearrangement joins TRBV29-1 to TRBJ1-3, with D hard to call. Trimming stripped 0 bases from V and 0 bases from J, with 6 bases between. CDR1 is SQVTM and CDR2 is ANQGSEA in the germline V gene. The CDR3 loop spans 14 amino acids. For the CDR3, the DNA is TGCAGCGTTGAAGATACCCACTCTGGAAACACCATATATTTT. It translates to CSVEDTHSGNTIYF. Complete variable domain (other parts from reference TRBV29-1 and TRBJ1-3): SAVISQKPSRDICQRGTSLTIQCQVDSQVTMMFWYRQQPGQSLTLIATANQGSEATYESGFVIDKFPISRPNLTFSTLTVSNMSPEDSSIYLCSVEDTHSGNTIYFGEGSWLTVV.

Turning to this clonotype: Sequence at one end of the junction differs from germline and may be a read error. The CDR3 DNA reads as TGTGCCACCAGTGATGGGACAAGGGAGTCCTTC. Translating gives CATSDGTRESF. The rearrangement links TRBV24-1 to TRBJ2-1; perhaps TRBD1 as D (6 bases). Germline V gives CDR1 KGHDR, CDR2 SFDVKD. This CDR3 has 11 residues.

The chain recombines TRBV14 with TRBJ2-1; perhaps TRBD2 as D (6 bases). Per the germline V gene, CDR1 is SGHDN and CDR2 is FVKESK. V was trimmed by 9 bases and J by 4 bases, leaving 13 bases between them. The CDR3 has 13 amino acids. The CDR3 protein is CASLAEPYNEQFF. CDR3 DNA sequence: TGTGCCAGTTTAGCGGAGCCGTACAATGAGCAGTTCTTC.

This clonotype was seen once. This chain joins TRBV15 and TRBJ2-5, with 10 bases that match TRBD1. Germline values: CDR1 LNHNV, CDR2 YYDKDF (reference sequence). The CDR3 is 17 amino acids. V dropped 1 base and J dropped 2; count of bases not matched to a gene: 7. The CDR3 is CATSRAPGTGVQETQYF. CDR3 bases: TGTGCCACCAGCAGAGCCCCTGGGACAGGGGTGCAAGAGACCCAGTACTTC.

This chain connects TRBV4-1 to TRBJ1-4; maybe TRBD1 (6 bases). V was shortened by 6 bases and J by 8 bases, with 19 bases between the two germline ends. CDR3 length equals 15 residues. Looked up from germline, CDR1 is MGHRA and CDR2 is YSYEKL. The CDR3 DNA sequence: TGCGCCAGCAGTACTCGAGGGGGAGTCGGAGAAAAACTGTTTTTT. Translated: CASSTRGGVGEKLFF.

V usage is TRBV5-1 and J usage is TRBJ2-5, with 12 positions matching TRBD1. The CDR3 is 16 residues long. Germline values: CDR1 SGHRS, CDR2 YFSETQ. After removal of 1 base from V and 5 bases from J, the junction contained 6 bases not matched to a gene. The CDR3 coding sequence is TGCGCCAGCAGCTTGACGGGACAGGGGGCAGGCGAGACCCAGTACTTC. Its protein is CASSLTGQGAGETQYF.

This clonotype has only a few counts. The chain combines TRBV7-2 with TRBJ2-1; no reliable D call. Between the trimmed V and J ends, which lost 1 base and 0 bases, there was a span of 10 bases. Germline assignment: CDR1 SGHTA and CDR2 FQGNSA. CDR3 length: 16 residues. The chain's CDR3 is CASSLVPSGSYNEQFF. The CDR3 DNA sequence: TGTGCCAGCAGCTTAGTACCCTCTGGCTCCTACAATGAGCAGTTCTTC.

This chain connects TRBV11-2 to TRBJ2-7, with a possible D match to TRBD1 (8 bases). Trimming left V 5 bases short and J 5 bases short, with 13 bases between. CDR1 is SGHAT and CDR2 is FQNNGV in the germline V gene. CDR3 length equals 13 residues. This CDR3 is CASSQQGGNEQYF. In DNA, the CDR3 is TGTGCCAGCAGCCAACAGGGGGGGAACGAGCAGTACTTC.

This clonotype occurred a few times. V usage is TRBV10-3 and J usage is TRBJ2-3; tentative D call: TRBD1 (5 bases). Germline V gene lookup returns CDR1 ENHRY and CDR2 SYGVKD. The CDR3 has 14 amino acids. V shed 6 bases and J shed 0 bases, with 10 bases lying between them. This chain's CDR3 is CAIRQQESTDTQYF. The CDR3 nucleotides are TGTGCCATCAGACAACAGGAAAGCACAGATACGCAGTATTTT.

This chain uses TRBV2 with TRBJ2-7; D may be TRBD1 or TRBD2 (5 bases each). Germline V gives CDR1 SNHLY, CDR2 FYNNEI. Trimming left V 7 bases short and J 3 bases short, with 16 bases between. CDR3 length equals 14 residues. This chain's CDR3 is CASKFQGEVYEQYF. The CDR3 DNA sequence: TGTGCCAGCAAGTTCCAGGGAGAAGTCTACGAGCAGTACTTC. The variable domain in full, completed from reference TRBV2 and TRBJ2-7, reads EPEVTQTPSHQVTQMGQEVILRCVPISNHLYFYWYRQILGQKVEFLVSFYNNEISEKSEIFDDQFSVERPDGSNFTLKIRSTKLEDSAMYFCASKFQGEVYEQYFGPGTRLTVT.

The chain is built from TRBV19 and TRBJ2-1, with 9 bases identical to TRBD2. This CDR3 comprises 16 residues. V shed 5 bases, J shed 8 bases, and the junction held 13 bases outside the gene matches. CDR1 and CDR2 from the germline V gene are LNHDA and SQIVND (reference sequence). The CDR3 region has the DNA TGTGCCAGTAGTTTCTACTTTGCGGGAGGGCCCTATGAGCAGTTCTTC. Its translation: CASSFYFAGGPYEQFF.

This rearrangement joins TRBV30 to TRBJ1-5, with a possible D match to TRBD1 (5 bases). The CDR3 has 13 amino acids. Germline CDR1 GTSNPN, CDR2 SVGIG (reference sequence). V lost 2 bases to trimming and J lost 5 bases, with 10 bases between them. CDR3 in DNA: TGTGCCTGGAGTCAGGGACTGGATCAGCCCCAGCATTTT. Its protein product is CAWSQGLDQPQHF.

The rearrangement joins TRBV24-1 to TRBJ2-1; no clear D gene. The CDR3 extends over 14 amino acids. Trimming removed 2 bases from V and 6 bases from J, with 10 bases in between. CDR1 KGHDR and CDR2 SFDVKD come from the germline V gene. CDR3 nucleotide sequence: TGTGCCACCAGTGATTGGGCTACCCCCAATGAGCAGTTCTTC. Its protein product is CATSDWATPNEQFF.

Ten or more counts support this clonotype. One end of the junction is discordant with germline, which a read error may explain. The chain recombines TRBV5-1 with TRBJ2-3; D might be TRBD1 or TRBD2, each matching 6 bases. The germline gives CDR1 SGHRS, CDR2 YFSETQ. This CDR3 has 14 residues. CDR3 coding DNA: TGTGCCAGCAGTTTAGGGGGGTACACAGATACGCAGTATTTT. It specifies CASSLGGYTDTQYF.

The gene calls are TRBV7-2 and TRBJ2-1; the match to TRBD2 covers 7 bases. With V trimmed by 5 bases and J by 6 bases, 4 bases remained unmatched. Looked up from germline, CDR1 is SGHTA and CDR2 is FQGNSA. This CDR3 contains 13 residues. The DNA of the CDR3 is TGTGCCAGCAGCAGGGGAGGGCGCAATGAGCAGTTCTTC. It yields the protein CASSRGGRNEQFF.

This clonotype was counted many times. J is TRBJ2-7 and V is TRBV7-9, with D possibly being TRBD2 (5 bases). From germline, CDR1 is SEHNR and CDR2 FQNEAQ (reference sequence). The CDR3 spans 15 residues. Trimming took 5 bases from V and 3 from J, leaving 17 bases between them. CDR3 sequence reads: CASSNPRGSLYEQYF. DNA for the CDR3: TGTGCCAGCAGCAACCCTCGGGGATCCCTCTACGAGCAGTACTTC.

The chain couples TRBV11-2 to TRBJ2-1; no reliable D call. CDR1 and CDR2 from the germline V gene are SGHAT and FQNNGV. CDR3 size: 15 residues. V was trimmed by 1 base and J by 6 bases, leaving 13 bases between them. CDR3 amino acids: CASSLVAVRFNEQFF. In nucleotides, the CDR3 is TGTGCCAGCAGCTTAGTGGCTGTACGGTTCAATGAGCAGTTCTTC.

V gene TRBV7-2 combines with J gene TRBJ2-2, with D perhaps matching TRBD2 (6 bases). CDR3 size: 15 residues. Trimming took off 1 base at V and 4 bases at J, with 10 bases between the two ends. Germline CDR1 and CDR2: SGHTA and FQGNSA. The CDR3: CASSLGLGSTGELFF. DNA of the CDR3: TGTGCCAGCAGCTTAGGACTAGGGTCCACCGGGGAGCTGTTTTTT.

V usage is TRBV28 and J usage is TRBJ1-2, with TRBD1 matching 8 bases. V shed 7 bases, J shed 6 bases, and the junction held 10 bases outside the gene matches. Germline CDR1 reads MDHEN; CDR2 reads SYDVKM. This CDR3 has 14 amino acids. The CDR3 DNA follows: TGTGCCAGCACCGGACAGGGTGTGCAGGATGGCTACACCTTC. It yields the protein CASTGQGVQDGYTF.

This clonotype has just a few counts. CDR3 residues: CASSPGAGGETQYF. The CDR3, as DNA: TGCGCCAGCAGCCCGGGAGCGGGAGGAGAGACCCAGTACTTC. The V call is TRBV5-1, the J call TRBJ2-5; TRBD2 matches 9 bases. V shed 4 bases, J shed 4 bases, and the junction held 5 bases outside the gene matches. CDR1 and CDR2 (germline): SGHRS, YFSETQ. This CDR3 contains 14 residues.

The chain has TRBV10-1 and TRBJ2-2, with D uncertain. CDR1 is WNHNN and CDR2 is SYGVQD in the germline V gene (reference sequence). The CDR3 has 13 residues. Trimming stripped 0 bases from V and 2 bases from J, with 1 base between. The CDR3 spells CASSESNTGELFF. CDR3 DNA sequence: TGCGCCAGCAGTGAGTCTAACACCGGGGAGCTGTTTTTT.

The chain joins TRBV27 to TRBJ2-2; 9 nucleotides match TRBD2. The CDR3 covers 16 residues. V trimming: 5 bases; J trimming: 5 bases; junction bases outside the gene matches: 9. Germline CDR1 and CDR2: MNHEY and SMNVEV (reference sequence). The CDR3 spells CASSKWTSVRTGELFF. CDR3 DNA: TGTGCCAGCAGTAAGTGGACTAGCGTACGGACCGGGGAGCTGTTTTTT.

This clonotype has a handful of counts. CDR3 protein: CASSLSGVGGTEAFF. The CDR3 nucleotides read TGTGCCAGCAGTTTATCAGGGGTAGGTGGGACTGAAGCTTTCTTT. The chain has TRBV12-3 or TRBV12-4 and TRBJ1-1; TRBD1 is a possible D gene (6 bases). The CDR3 is made up of 15 amino acids. Trimming removed 2 bases at V and 5 bases at J, with 15 bases between.

The chain employs TRBV5-4 and TRBJ2-1; 8 nucleotides align to TRBD2. This CDR3 comprises 15 residues. With V trimmed by 4 bases and J by 5 bases, 8 bases remained unmatched. Germline CDR1 SGHNT, CDR2 YYREEE (reference sequence). The CDR3 nucleotides are TGTGCCAGCAGCCCTGGGACTAGAAGTAACAATGAGCAGTTCTTC. As protein: CASSPGTRSNNEQFF.